These T cell receptor beta chains were read from a single sample in a study of technical replicates of blood from a few donors. Produced via immunoSEQ multiplex PCR; TCRdb's table is partial and in-frame only. The table lists over 70,000 clones, more than 85% of them singletons. The sample taken for sequencing was T cells isolated from PBMCs. All receptors come from a human donor in good health. Each CDR3 is given with its conserved first and last residue. Each record gives: CDR3 protein, CDR3 DNA, J gene, CDR3 length, D gene, clone size, V gene. D genes are given only for firm matches. Clone sizes are given selectively: once, few, many, or a class where the clone is expanded.

CDR3 protein: CASSEEVPGNTIYF; CDR3 DNA: TGTGCCAGCAGCGAGGAGGTTCCTGGAAACACCATATATTTT; J gene: TRBJ1-3; CDR3 length: 14; D gene: .; clone size: .; V gene: TRBV6-1
CDR3 protein: CASRRAGDADTQYF; CDR3 DNA: TGTGCCAGCAGACGAGCGGGAGACGCCGATACGCAGTATTTT; J gene: TRBJ2-3; CDR3 length: 14; D gene: TRBD2; clone size: .; V gene: TRBV7-9
CDR3 protein: CASTRMYSPLHF; CDR3 DNA: TGTGCCAGCACGAGGATGTATTCACCCCTCCACTTT; J gene: TRBJ1-6; CDR3 length: 12; D gene: .; clone size: .; V gene: TRBV28
CDR3 protein: CASSSRENEQFF; CDR3 DNA: TGTGCCAGCAGTTCGCGGGAGAATGAGCAGTTCTTC; J gene: TRBJ2-1; CDR3 length: 12; D gene: TRBD2; clone size: .; V gene: TRBV7-9
CDR3 protein: CAWDYQGNQPQHF; CDR3 DNA: TGTGCCTGGGATTATCAGGGGAATCAGCCCCAGCATTTT; J gene: TRBJ1-5; CDR3 length: 13; D gene: .; clone size: .; V gene: TRBV30
CDR3 protein: CASSPIADTQYF; CDR3 DNA: TGTGCCAGTAGTCCCATTGCAGATACGCAGTATTTT; J gene: TRBJ2-3; CDR3 length: 12; D gene: .; clone size: .; V gene: TRBV19
CDR3 protein: CASSLESGEQFF; CDR3 DNA: TGTGCCAGCAGCTTAGAGTCAGGTGAGCAGTTCTTC; J gene: TRBJ2-1; CDR3 length: 12; D gene: .; clone size: .; V gene: TRBV13
CDR3 protein: CASSVLDTYGNTIYF; CDR3 DNA: TGTGCCAGCAGCGTACTGGACACCTATGGAAACACCATATATTTT; J gene: TRBJ1-3; CDR3 length: 15; D gene: .; clone size: .; V gene: TRBV9
CDR3 protein: CASSLGHQPQHF; CDR3 DNA: TGTGCCAGCAGCTTAGGGCATCAGCCCCAGCATTTT; J gene: TRBJ1-5; CDR3 length: 12; D gene: .; clone size: .; V gene: TRBV7-9
CDR3 protein: CASSELSGRNTIYF; CDR3 DNA: TGTGCCAGCAGTGAATTGTCAGGGAGAAACACCATATATTTT; J gene: TRBJ1-3; CDR3 length: 14; D gene: .; clone size: .; V gene: TRBV25-1
CDR3 protein: CASSFSGTNEQFF; CDR3 DNA: TGTGCCAGCAGTTTCAGCGGGACAAATGAGCAGTTCTTC; J gene: TRBJ2-1; CDR3 length: 13; D gene: .; clone size: .; V gene: TRBV27
CDR3 protein: CASSLDHWSSYEQYF; CDR3 DNA: TGTGCCAGCAGCTTAGACCACTGGAGCTCCTACGAGCAGTACTTC; J gene: TRBJ2-7; CDR3 length: 15; D gene: .; clone size: .; V gene: TRBV7-2
CDR3 protein: CASSIRTSGSFNGETQYF; CDR3 DNA: TGTGCCAGTAGTATAAGGACTAGCGGGAGTTTCAATGGAGAGACCCAGTACTTC; J gene: TRBJ2-5; CDR3 length: 18; D gene: TRBD2; clone size: .; V gene: TRBV19
CDR3 protein: CASSVFSGGGHNEKLFF; CDR3 DNA: TGTGCCAGCAGCGTATTCAGTGGTGGTGGACATAATGAAAAACTGTTTTTT; J gene: TRBJ1-4; CDR3 length: 17; D gene: .; clone size: few; V gene: TRBV9
CDR3 protein: CASSQVEREDQETQYF; CDR3 DNA: TGTGCCAGCAGCCAAGTGGAGCGGGAGGATCAAGAGACCCAGTACTTC; J gene: TRBJ2-5; CDR3 length: 16; D gene: TRBD2; clone size: .; V gene: TRBV4-2
CDR3 protein: CASSYAGGEQYF; CDR3 DNA: TGTGCCAGCAGCTACGCGGGGGGCGAGCAGTACTTC; J gene: TRBJ2-7; CDR3 length: 12; D gene: TRBD2; clone size: .; V gene: TRBV7-9
CDR3 protein: CASSLSLIADYTF; CDR3 DNA: TGTGCCAGCAGTTTATCTTTAATAGCTGACTACACCTTC; J gene: TRBJ1-2; CDR3 length: 13; D gene: .; clone size: .; V gene: TRBV27
CDR3 protein: CASSEISQLVSYEQYF; CDR3 DNA: TGTGCCAGCAGTGAGATATCCCAACTTGTGTCCTACGAGCAGTACTTC; J gene: TRBJ2-7; CDR3 length: 16; D gene: .; clone size: .; V gene: TRBV2
CDR3 protein: CAISENSYEQYF; CDR3 DNA: TGTGCCATCAGTGAGAACAGCTACGAGCAGTACTTC; J gene: TRBJ2-7; CDR3 length: 12; D gene: .; clone size: .; V gene: TRBV10-3
CDR3 protein: CASSEGNTEAFF; CDR3 DNA: TGTGCCAGTAGCGAGGGGAACACTGAAGCTTTCTTT; J gene: TRBJ1-1; CDR3 length: 12; D gene: .; clone size: few; V gene: TRBV19
CDR3 protein: CASSLILASTDTQYF; CDR3 DNA: TGTGCCAGCAGCTTAATTCTGGCTAGCACAGATACGCAGTATTTT; J gene: TRBJ2-3; CDR3 length: 15; D gene: .; clone size: .; V gene: TRBV7-3
CDR3 protein: CASTRGGTEAFF; CDR3 DNA: TGTGCCAGCACCCGAGGGGGCACTGAAGCTTTCTTT; J gene: TRBJ1-1; CDR3 length: 12; D gene: .; clone size: few; V gene: TRBV5-4
CDR3 protein: CASSAGQINYGYTF; CDR3 DNA: TGTGCCAGCAGTGCTGGACAGATAAACTATGGCTACACCTTC; J gene: TRBJ1-2; CDR3 length: 14; D gene: .; clone size: .; V gene: TRBV25-1
CDR3 protein: CASGTQENTEAFF; CDR3 DNA: TGTGCTAGTGGGACACAGGAGAACACTGAAGCTTTCTTT; J gene: TRBJ1-1; CDR3 length: 13; D gene: .; clone size: few; V gene: TRBV12-5
CDR3 protein: CASSFGQGSYEQYF; CDR3 DNA: TGCGCCAGCAGCTTCGGGCAGGGATCCTACGAGCAGTACTTC; J gene: TRBJ2-7; CDR3 length: 14; D gene: .; clone size: once; V gene: TRBV5-1
CDR3 protein: CASSPAGTYGYTF; CDR3 DNA: TGTGCCAGCAGCCCCGCGGGAACCTATGGCTACACCTTC; J gene: TRBJ1-2; CDR3 length: 13; D gene: .; clone size: .; V gene: TRBV9
CDR3 protein: CASSYLDRVYNQPQHF; CDR3 DNA: TGTGCCAGCAGCTATCTCGACAGGGTATACAATCAGCCCCAGCATTTT; J gene: TRBJ1-5; CDR3 length: 16; D gene: TRBD1; clone size: .; V gene: TRBV28
CDR3 protein: CASGESGADGSGANVLTF; CDR3 DNA: TGTGCCAGCGGTGAATCAGGGGCGGATGGCTCTGGGGCCAACGTCCTGACTTTC; J gene: TRBJ2-6; CDR3 length: 18; D gene: .; clone size: .; V gene: TRBV2
CDR3 protein: CASSVRPVGGEQFF; CDR3 DNA: TGTGCCAGCAGCGTCCGGCCCGTTGGCGGAGAGCAGTTCTTC; J gene: TRBJ2-1; CDR3 length: 14; D gene: .; clone size: .; V gene: TRBV9
CDR3 protein: CASSYSAGVGYNEQFF; CDR3 DNA: TGTGCCAGCAGTTACTCAGCGGGAGTAGGCTACAATGAGCAGTTCTTC; J gene: TRBJ2-1; CDR3 length: 16; D gene: TRBD2; clone size: .; V gene: TRBV6-5